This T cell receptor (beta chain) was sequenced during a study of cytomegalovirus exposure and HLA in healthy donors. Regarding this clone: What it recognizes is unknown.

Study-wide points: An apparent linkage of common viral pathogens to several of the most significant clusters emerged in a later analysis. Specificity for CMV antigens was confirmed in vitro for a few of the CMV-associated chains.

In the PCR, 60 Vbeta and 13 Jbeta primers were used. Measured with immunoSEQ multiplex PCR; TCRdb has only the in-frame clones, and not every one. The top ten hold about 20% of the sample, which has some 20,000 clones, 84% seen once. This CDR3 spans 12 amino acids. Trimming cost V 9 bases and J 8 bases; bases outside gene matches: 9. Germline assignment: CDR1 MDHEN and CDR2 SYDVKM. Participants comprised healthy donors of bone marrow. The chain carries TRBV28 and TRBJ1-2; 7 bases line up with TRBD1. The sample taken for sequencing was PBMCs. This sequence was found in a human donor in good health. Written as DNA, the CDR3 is TGTGCCAGTCAACAGGGGTTAGGGGGCTACACCTTC. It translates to CASQQGLGGYTF.